Reported below is one T cell receptor beta chain. The clone's antigen remains unknown. No clone much larger than this one lies a single base away; base qualities are absent. The sample belongs to a study of OX40 agonist ivuxolimab in advanced cancers. With regard to the full study: The costimulatory receptor OX40 (CD134) was targeted by ivuxolimab, a fully human IgG2 agonistic monoclonal antibody. Among the approximately 50 dose-escalation patients, some 19 had hepatocellular carcinoma, roughly 15 melanoma, 9 renal cell carcinoma and 9 head and neck cancer. The paper covers the monotherapy dose-escalation part of the phase I ivuxolimab trial, which included N of about 56 patients. Partial responses were achieved by three dose-escalation patients, of whom one had hepatocellular carcinoma and two had cutaneous melanoma. The dose-escalation cohort was about 83% male with a mean age of 60 years, ranging from about 20 to 80. Patients were allowed to have had prior anti-PD-1, anti-PD-L1 or anti-CTLA-4 therapy, and around 41% of the dose-escalation patients had previously received checkpoint inhibitors. The point of sequencing TCRbeta in the periphery was to test whether ivuxolimab changed TCR sequence diversity and drove clonal T-cell expansion. Intravenous ivuxolimab was administered to patients every 2 weeks at six dose levels: 0.01, 0.1, 0.3, 1.5, 3 and 10 mg/kg.

Results the study describes overall, beyond this receptor: Clonal expansion of both CD4+ and CD8+ blood T cells was observed from baseline to week 6 at doses 0.1 to 3.0 mg/kg. Low levels of normalized T-cell clonal expansion were also seen in some nonresponding patients. In the 0.1-3.0 mg/kg groups, partial responders had among the lowest normalized peripheral clonal expansion, particularly in CD8+ T cells. On average, CD8+ T cells showed more expanded clones than CD4+ T cells after ivuxolimab. Antigen specificity was not determined for the clonally expanded peripheral T cells.

Patients with autoimmune disease history or receiving systemic immunosuppression were excluded from the trial. Peripheral blood for TCR sequencing was collected from all dose cohorts at baseline, on cycle 4 day 1, and on cycle 7 day 1. The samples were drawn from a first-in-human, open-label, multicenter phase I dose-escalation trial of ivuxolimab. The trial enrolled adults with locally advanced or metastatic head and neck squamous cell, hepatocellular, melanoma or renal cell carcinoma. CD4+ and CD8+ T cells were sorted separately from peripheral blood before TCR sequencing. For sequencing of the TCRbeta CDR3 region, genomic DNA was extracted from the sorted cells. The immunoSEQ Assay was used to sequence the TCRbeta CDR3 regions. Imported from immuneACCESS, the table was reduced by TCRdb to in-frame sequences with V and J called. These copies leave out some clones; in studies compared against another copy, an unresolved V gene accounts for under half, and the cause of the remainder is not known. This sample has tens of thousands of clones in its table, and 65% to 85% of those were observed once. The biggest ten clones account for over 0.55% of the sample.

The TCR originated in an adult with an advanced solid tumor such as melanoma, head and neck, liver or kidney cancer. The sample in question was CD4+ or CD8+ T cells sorted from blood, obtained in a trial of the OX40 agonist ivuxolimab.

The nucleotides are TGTGCCAGCAGTACGTGGGGGGAGGGTGATGGCTACACCTTC. Translation gives CASSTWGEGDGYTF. The rearrangement joined TRBV28 to TRBJ1-2; the D region possibly corresponds to TRBD1 (5 bases align). V lost 5 bases and J lost 6 bases; the stretch between them is 16 bases long. CDR1 and CDR2 (MDHEN, SYDVKM) derive from the germline V gene. Spanning cysteine to phenylalanine, the CDR3 consists of 14 amino acids. The read is trimmed to its CDR3 DNA, 42 bases read in frame from base 1.